The 3 T cell receptor beta chains below were found in one sample sequenced in a study of T cells in tuberculosis. The time point is: new active TB diagnosis, blood taken before or within 7 days of starting treatment. TCRdb's table, derived via immunoSEQ multiplex PCR, lists solely in-frame clones and lacks some. The sample yields about 40,000 clones, around 94% seen once. This sample comprised PBMCs, obtained at tuberculosis diagnosis. The source is an adult with tuberculosis.

Written as DNA, the CDR3 is TGCAGCGTTGAAGCTGGGACAGGGGGCAGTGATGGCTACACCTTC. Amino acids: CSVEAGTGGSDGYTF. This chain joins TRBV29-1 and TRBJ1-2; TRBD1 matches 12 bases. V lost 1 base and J lost 6; bases outside the gene matches: 6. Germline CDR1 and CDR2: SQVTM and ANQGSEA. The CDR3 totals 15 residues.

The CDR3 region has the DNA TGTGCCATCAGGGGACAGGGATTTGAAGCTTTCTTT. Amino acid sequence: CAIRGQGFEAFF. The chain carries TRBV10-3 and TRBJ1-1, with 9 bases lining up with TRBD1. The J segment lost 7 bases and the V segment lost 6 bases, leaving 3 bases of the junction unmatched. Germline-derived CDR1 and CDR2 are ENHRY and SYGVKD. The CDR3 has 12 amino acids.

The chain couples TRBV5-6 to TRBJ1-6, with TRBD1 matching over 10 bases. The CDR3 extends over 16 amino acids. After removal of 3 bases from V and 8 bases from J, the junction contained 8 bases not matched to a gene. Germline CDR1 is SGHDT and CDR2 is YYEEEE. The CDR3, as DNA: TGTGCCAGCAGCTCCGGGACAGGGGCTAGGGATTCACCCCTCCACTTT. As protein: CASSSGTGARDSPLHF.